The 27 T cell receptor beta chains below come from one sample, sequenced in a study of T cells in Graves' hyperthyroidism and ophthalmopathy. Amplification targeted TCR beta CDR3 regions from RNA transcripts. Researchers ran a first-round RT-PCR on the TCR CDR3 using the HTBI primer set. TCRdb recomputed calls from the multiplex PCR reads with MiXCR, one row per CDR3 protein. The sample holds about 700,000 distinct CDR3 sequences, about 14% seen once. Sequenced material: blood. These TCRs come from a woman aged 18-35 years with Graves' hyperthyroidism.

This clonotype was observed a handful of times. V usage is TRBV6-2 or TRBV6-3 and J usage is TRBJ2-1; D is undetermined. The CDR3 sequence is 15 residues long. Trimming removed 2 bases from V and 3 bases from J, with 11 bases in between. Germline V gene lookup returns CDR1 MNHEY and CDR2 SVGEGT. The CDR3 spells CASSYQLLSYNEQFF. CDR3 DNA: TGTGCCAGCAGTTACCAACTCCTCAGCTACAATGAGCAGTTCTTC.

This rearrangement joins TRBV6-2 or TRBV6-3 to TRBJ2-7, with D possibly matching TRBD2 (6 bases). The CDR3 runs to 15 residues. The germline V gene has CDR1 MNHEY and CDR2 SVGEGT. Deletions cut 5 bases from V and 3 bases from J, with 17 bases between. The CDR3 DNA is TGTGCCAGCAGTAGGGCGGGATCCACCTTCTACGAGCAGTACTTC. It codes for CASSRAGSTFYEQYF.

This clonotype was detected many times. J is TRBJ2-1 and V is TRBV18, with D unclear. CDR3 length: 15 amino acids. From germline, CDR1 is KGHSH and CDR2 LQKENI. The germline V and J ends were trimmed by 4 bases and 0 bases, with 10 bases remaining between them. The CDR3 DNA sequence: TGTGCCAGCTCACTTACAGTGACCTCCTACAATGAGCAGTTCTTC. It codes for CASSLTVTSYNEQFF.

The table lists this clonotype with many counts. The chain combines TRBV5-1 with TRBJ2-1; a weak D match, TRBD1 (5 bases). V was trimmed by 0 bases and J by 8 bases, leaving 9 bases between them. CDR3 size: 13 residues. Germline V gene lookup returns CDR1 SGHRS and CDR2 YFSETQ. Here the CDR3 reads CASSLVRGDEQFF. DNA of the CDR3: TGCGCCAGCAGCTTGGTTAGGGGCGATGAGCAGTTCTTC.

A few counts support this clonotype. The V gene is TRBV5-4, the J gene TRBJ2-3; either TRBD1 or TRBD2 may supply D (5 bases each). Germline CDR1 reads SGHNT; CDR2 reads YYREEE (reference sequence). The V and J ends lost 4 bases and 5 bases respectively, with 23 bases between them. This CDR3 spans 17 amino acids. CDR3 DNA: TGTGCCAGCAGCCTGAGGAGGTTAGGGGCGCAAGGAGATACGCAGTATTTT. Amino acid sequence: CASSLRRLGAQGDTQYF.

The table lists this clonotype with many counts. V usage is TRBV7-9 and J usage is TRBJ2-7, with 7 bases aligning to TRBD1. The CDR3 consists of 13 residues. After removal of 1 base from V and 6 bases from J, the junction contained 3 bases not matched to a gene. Germline CDR1 is SEHNR and CDR2 is FQNEAQ (reference sequence). This CDR3 is CASSLEGAGEQYF. The DNA of the CDR3 is TGTGCCAGCAGCTTAGAGGGGGCCGGCGAGCAGTACTTC.

The chain employs TRBV28 and TRBJ2-4; TRBD1 matches 12 bases. This CDR3 is built from 17 residues. Per the germline V gene, CDR1 is MDHEN and CDR2 is SYDVKM. Trimming cost V 5 bases and J 0 bases; bases outside gene matches: 5. The DNA of the CDR3 is TGTGCCAGCAGTCTCGGGACAGGGGGCCTAGCCAAAAACATTCAGTACTTC. Protein product: CASSLGTGGLAKNIQYF.

The CDR3 loop is CASSQDGPNFGPQHF. CDR3 DNA sequence: TGCGCCAGCAGCCAAGACGGACCGAATTTCGGGCCCCAGCATTTT. V gene TRBV4-1 combines with J gene TRBJ1-5, with D unclear. The CDR3 extends over 15 amino acids. The V gene's germline CDR1 is MGHRA and CDR2 YSYEKL. V lost 0 bases to trimming and J lost 9 bases, with 15 bases between them.

This clonotype was picked up one time. The chain joins TRBV20-1 to TRBJ2-2; 9 bases are a match to TRBD2. Germline V lookup: CDR1 DFQATT, CDR2 SNEGSKA (reference sequence). This CDR3 is built from 14 residues. CDR3: CGVPAGGPGGELFF. Written as DNA, the CDR3 is TGCGGTGTCCCCGCGGGGGGGCCGGGCGGGGAGCTGTTTTTT.

This clonotype turned up a few times. This rearrangement joins TRBV5-1 to TRBJ2-1; D unresolved. There are 16 residues in the CDR3. V was clipped by 5 bases and J by 4 bases, with 19 bases between them. CDR1 is SGHRS and CDR2 is YFSETQ in the germline V gene. The CDR3 loop is CASRRRTDLFYNEQFF. DNA of the CDR3: TGCGCCAGCAGACGTCGGACGGACCTTTTTTACAATGAGCAGTTCTTC. Variable domain in full (rest from reference TRBV5-1 and TRBJ2-1): KAGVTQTPRYLIKTRGQQVTLSCSPISGHRSVSWYQQTPGQGLQFLFEYFSETQRNKGNFPGRFSGRQFSNSRSEMNVSTLELGDSALYLCASRRRTDLFYNEQFFGPGTRLTVL.

This clonotype was counted many times. The CDR3 bases are TGTGCCAGCAGCTTAGATTCGGGACAGGTGTACAATGAGCAGTTCTTC. It codes for CASSLDSGQVYNEQFF. V gene TRBV11-3 combines with J gene TRBJ2-1; TRBD1 agrees at 8 bases. The length of the CDR3 is 16 residues. J lost 4 bases, V lost 0 bases, and 5 bases had no gene match. Germline V lookup: CDR1 SGHNT, CDR2 YENEEA.

In the case of this clonotype: This sequence may be a read error, since a much larger clone differs from it by one base. J is TRBJ1-1 and V is TRBV2; weak D call: TRBD1 (5 bases). CDR1 and CDR2 from the germline V gene are SNHLY and FYNNEI. This CDR3 spans 14 amino acids. The V end lost 6 bases, the J end lost 7 bases, and 18 bases lay between the germline ends. The chain's CDR3 is CASRGHPSGGEAFF. CDR3 in DNA: TGTGCCAGCAGAGGACATCCATCAGGTGGTGAAGCTTTCTTT. Based on the CDR3 plus reference TRBV2 and TRBJ1-1, the full variable domain is EPEVTQTPSHQVTQMGQEVILRCVPISNHLYFYWYRQILGQKVEFLVSFYNNEISEKSEIFDDQFSVERPDGSNFTLKIRSTKLEDSAMYFCASRGHPSGGEAFFGQGTRLTVV.

This clonotype was detected ten times or more. This chain joins TRBV9 and TRBJ1-1; TRBD1 aligns across 8 bases. Losses at the gene ends were 2 bases for V and 5 bases for J; bases not matched to a gene: 14. The CDR3 has 17 amino acids. The V gene's germline CDR1 is SGDLS and CDR2 YYNGEE. CDR3 sequence: CASSVSGGRRGKTEAFF. In DNA, the CDR3 is TGTGCCAGCAGCGTCTCAGGGGGCCGACGTGGTAAGACTGAAGCTTTCTTT. The entire variable domain, with the rest obtained from reference TRBV9 and TRBJ1-1, is as follows: DSGVTQTPKHLITATGQRVTLRCSPRSGDLSVYWYQQSLDQGLQFLIQYYNGEERAKGNILERFSAQQFPDLHSELNLSSLELGDSALYFCASSVSGGRRGKTEAFFGQGTRLTVV.

The V call is TRBV5-1, the J call TRBJ2-7; 7 bases are shared with TRBD2. Trimming took 0 bases from V and 1 from J; bases not matched to a gene: 4. Looked up from germline, CDR1 is SGHRS and CDR2 is YFSETQ. The CDR3 extends over 15 amino acids. The CDR3 DNA reads as TGCGCCAGCAGCTTGGTGGGTAGCGGGTCCTACGAGCAGTACTTC. Amino acid sequence: CASSLVGSGSYEQYF.

This sequence joins TRBV6-5 and TRBJ1-2, with TRBD1 as a possible D gene (5 bases). Trimming shortened V by 2 bases and J by 3 bases, and 13 bases separated the two germline ends. The CDR3 is made up of 15 amino acids. CDR1 and CDR2 from the germline V gene are MNHEY and SVGAGI. This CDR3 reads CASSYVLGADYGYTF. The CDR3 DNA follows: TGTGCCAGCAGTTACGTGTTAGGGGCAGACTATGGCTACACCTTC.

This clonotype has more than one count but fewer than ten. The conserved phenylalanine or tryptophan normally closing the CDR3 is absent here, so this likely arose from a read error. The rearrangement joins TRBV5-1 to TRBJ2-1; TRBD1 aligns across 7 bases. V lost 1 base and J lost 5; bases outside the gene matches: 3. Germline loops: CDR1 SGHRS, CDR2 YFSETQ. This CDR3 has 14 residues. CDR3 coding DNA: TGCGCCAGCAGCTTGTGGGGACAGAACAATGAGCAGTTCCTC. It yields the protein CASSLWGQNNEQFL.

This clonotype has ten or more counts. The chain recombines TRBV28 with TRBJ2-5; 7 nucleotides match TRBD2. Germline CDR1 is MDHEN and CDR2 is SYDVKM. J gave up 5 bases and V 5 bases, and 11 bases lay outside the gene matches. The CDR3 contains 15 residues. This CDR3 reads CASSRIREVAETQYF. CDR3 coding DNA: TGTGCCAGCAGTCGCATACGGGAGGTGGCGGAGACCCAGTACTTC.

This clonotype has only a few counts. The J gene is TRBJ2-2, the V gene TRBV29-1; TRBD1 might be the D (6 bases). The CDR3 sequence is 15 residues long. V shed 4 bases and J shed 1 base, with 13 bases lying between them. Germline CDR1 SQVTM, CDR2 ANQGSEA. The CDR3 is CSVVTGTMNTGELFF. DNA of the CDR3: TGCAGCGTTGTGACCGGGACAATGAACACCGGGGAGCTGTTTTTT.

The sample holds many counts of this clonotype. The J gene is TRBJ1-5, the V gene TRBV9, with D possibly matching TRBD1 (6 bases). Trimming stripped 0 bases from V and 5 bases from J, with 9 bases between. CDR1 and CDR2 from the germline V gene are SGDLS and YYNGEE. The CDR3 sequence is 14 residues long. The CDR3 is CASSVDPGDQPQHF. The CDR3 region has the DNA TGTGCCAGCAGCGTAGACCCAGGGGATCAGCCCCAGCATTTT.

This clonotype has just a few counts. J is TRBJ1-5 and V is TRBV20-1, with D possibly being TRBD1 (6 bases). Trimming shortened V by 6 bases and J by 3 bases, and 15 bases separated the two germline ends. In germline, CDR1 is DFQATT, CDR2 SNEGSKA (reference sequence). This CDR3 region has 14 residues. The CDR3 coding sequence is TGCAGTGCCCACCGCGGGGGCTACAATCAGCCCCAGCATTTT. It yields the protein CSAHRGGYNQPQHF.

This clonotype has a handful of counts. V and J are TRBV6-1 and TRBJ2-2; 8 nucleotides align to TRBD1. Germline assignment: CDR1 MNHNS and CDR2 SASEGT. The CDR3 consists of 18 residues. V trimming: 1 base; J trimming: 5 bases; junction bases outside the gene matches: 12. In DNA form, the CDR3 reads TGTGCCAGCAGTGAAGGGCAAGTGTGGGACAGGACAACCGGGGAGCTGTTTTTT. It codes for CASSEGQVWDRTTGELFF.

This clonotype has ten or more counts. The rearrangement links TRBV13 to TRBJ2-1; weak D call: TRBD2 (5 bases). CDR1 and CDR2 (germline): PRHDT, FYEKMQ (reference sequence). CDR3 length: 15 residues. V shed 1 base and J shed 9 bases, with 16 bases lying between them. The CDR3 nucleotides read TGTGCCAGCAGCTTAGCCGGGCCTAGGAGGCGTGAGCAGTTCTTC. Amino acids: CASSLAGPRRREQFF.

The sample holds a few counts of this clonotype. The chain recombines TRBV29-1 with TRBJ2-7, with D hard to call. V was trimmed by 1 base and J by 0 bases, leaving 10 bases between them. This CDR3 spans 14 amino acids. CDR1 SQVTM and CDR2 ANQGSEA come from the germline V gene. The chain's CDR3 is CSVEGIHDSYEQYF. CDR3 in DNA: TGCAGCGTTGAAGGCATTCACGACTCCTACGAGCAGTACTTC.

This clonotype has ten or more counts. The chain uses TRBV6-5 and TRBJ2-7, with D tentatively TRBD1 or TRBD2 (5 bases each). Trimming shortened V by 0 bases and J by 1 base, and 10 bases separated the two germline ends. The CDR3 loop spans 15 amino acids. The V gene's germline CDR1 is MNHEY and CDR2 SVGAGI. The CDR3 bases are TGTGCCAGCAGTTACTCGGGGACCGGTTCCTACGAGCAGTACTTC. It encodes CASSYSGTGSYEQYF.

The J gene is TRBJ1-5, the V gene TRBV20-1; the D gene is possibly TRBD1 (5 bases). CDR1 is DFQATT and CDR2 is SNEGSKA in the germline V gene (reference sequence). The CDR3 length is 13 residues. The CDR3: CSGGKYANQPQHF. The CDR3 DNA follows: TGCTCCGGGGGGAAGTATGCAAATCAGCCCCAGCATTTT.

This clonotype was seen only once. The V call is TRBV27, the J call TRBJ2-3, with 7 positions matching TRBD2. Germline V CDR1 and CDR2: MNHEY, SMNVEV (reference sequence). Germline trimming cut 3 bases from V and 2 bases from J; bases unmatched to any gene: 14. CDR3 length equals 18 residues. The CDR3 loop reads CASSFTLLTSENTDTQYF. The CDR3 DNA follows: TGTGCCAGCAGTTTCACCCTTCTAACTAGCGAAAACACAGATACGCAGTATTTT.

V and J are TRBV6-2 or TRBV6-3 and TRBJ1-5; no clear D gene. This CDR3 comprises 14 residues. Per germline, CDR1 MNHEY and CDR2 SVGEGT. The V and J ends lost 2 bases and 5 bases respectively, with 10 bases between them. The CDR3 loop is CASSYRLADQPQHF. The DNA for the CDR3 is TGTGCCAGCAGTTACCGCCTGGCCGATCAGCCCCAGCATTTT.